The sequence of this T cell receptor beta chain was determined in a study of OX40 agonist ivuxolimab in advanced cancers. With baseline, cycle 4 day 1, and cycle 7 day 1 as timepoints, blood was sampled. From germline, CDR1 is ENHRY and CDR2 SYGVKD. This CDR3 has 12 amino acids. The germline V and J ends were trimmed by 3 bases and 10 bases, with 10 bases remaining between them. The assay was immunoSEQ multiplex PCR, and TCRdb's table has in-frame clones only and misses some. The table lists roughly 34,000 clones, roughly 90% of them singletons. This material consisted of CD4+ or CD8+ T cells sorted from blood, taken in a trial of the OX40 agonist ivuxolimab. The genes are TRBV10-3 and TRBJ2-1, with D hard to call. This sequence originates from an adult with an advanced solid tumor such as melanoma, head and neck, liver or kidney cancer. CDR3 in amino acids: CAISDGYREQFF. The CDR3 bases are TGTGCCATCAGTGATGGATACCGGGAGCAGTTCTTC.